Here is one T cell receptor beta chain with its context. What it binds is not known. The data originate from a study of cytotoxic CD8 clonotypes in ibrutinib-treated CLL. Study context: The taking of response samples occurred after a median roughly twelve months of treatment, with a range of 6 to 36. Findings and limits, study-wide: The clonality went up when patients responded to ibrutinib and dropped back toward baseline at progression.

Germline CDR1 KGHSH, CDR2 LQKENI. CDR3 length: 16 amino acids. Between the trimmed V and J ends, which lost 0 bases and 0 bases, there was a span of 11 bases. Sequencing was performed with immunoSEQ multiplex PCR; in TCRdb, only in-frame clones are kept and a portion is missing. The data show 200,000 or so clones, with about four fifths seen just once and about an eighth held by the top ten. The sequence was obtained from a human donor with chronic lymphocytic leukemia. V usage is TRBV18 and J usage is TRBJ1-2; no clear D. The material sequenced was PBMCs, taken after 12 months of ibrutinib treatment. CDR3 sequence reads: CASSPPITDSNYGYTF. CDR3 DNA sequence: TGTGCCAGCTCACCACCTATAACGGACTCTAACTATGGCTACACCTTC.